This T cell receptor (beta chain) emerged from a study of T cell responses to AZD1222 COVID-19 vaccine. Study-level information: It was second doses at about 4 or about 12 weeks that were pooled.

This table comes from immunoSEQ multiplex PCR, and its TCRdb copy is limited to in-frame clones, with some not included. The table includes 90,000 to 150,000 clones, approximately 85% detected once. The CDR3 length is 17 residues. Trimming at V came to 0 bases and at J to 3 bases, leaving 8 bases not matched to a gene. Germline V gene data show CDR1 as LGHDT and CDR2 as YNNKEL (reference sequence). The TCR comes from an adult in good health. Here the sequenced sample was peripheral blood, taken on day 0 of AZD1222 vaccination. The V and J genes are TRBV3-1 (or the pseudogene TRBV3-2) and TRBJ2-3; 8 bases map to TRBD2. CDR3 sequence (DNA): TGTGCCAGCAGCCAAGATCTCTCTACGGGGGGGACAGATACGCAGTATTTT. Its protein product is CASSQDLSTGGTDTQYF.